A selection of T cell receptor beta chains follows, all from one sample in a study of PD-1 blockade in classical Hodgkin lymphoma. Only in-frame clones appear in the TCRdb table, and some are missing; sequencing was by immunoSEQ multiplex PCR. The sample yields approximately 22,000 clones, 60% to 80% seen once. Sequencing was performed on peripheral blood mononuclear cells (PBMCs), taken before the fourth cycle of nivolumab. Receptor source: a human donor with classical Hodgkin lymphoma. The CDR3 runs from the conserved cysteine through the conserved F or W. A D gene is named only where the DNA matches it firmly. Clone size appears in some rows only: once, few, many, or a class for an expanded clone.

abundance: -
v_gene: TRBV4-1
j_gene: TRBJ1-5
d_gene: -
CDR3nt: TGCGCCAGCAGCCAAGATTTGACAGGTTACAGTCAGCCCCAGCATTTT
CDR3aa: CASSQDLTGYSQPQHF

abundance: -
v_gene: TRBV7-2
j_gene: TRBJ2-1
d_gene: -
CDR3nt: TGTGCCAGCAGCTTAAAACGTGAGCAGTTCTTC
CDR3aa: CASSLKREQFF

abundance: -
v_gene: TRBV5-1
j_gene: TRBJ2-2
d_gene: -
CDR3nt: TGCGCCAGCCGTCGGGTGATGAACACCGGGGAGCTGTTTTTT
CDR3aa: CASRRVMNTGELFF

abundance: few
v_gene: TRBV5-1
j_gene: TRBJ2-7
d_gene: -
CDR3nt: TGCGCCAGCAGCTTGTCAGGGGACAACTACGAGCAGTACTTC
CDR3aa: CASSLSGDNYEQYF

abundance: -
v_gene: TRBV27
j_gene: TRBJ1-4
d_gene: TRBD1
CDR3nt: TGTGCCAGCAGTCTCTTGCAGGGGGGTGAAAAACTGTTTTTT
CDR3aa: CASSLLQGGEKLFF

abundance: -
v_gene: TRBV27
j_gene: TRBJ2-2
d_gene: -
CDR3nt: TGTGCCAGCAGTCACAACAGCCAGGGCACCGGGGAGCTGTTTTTT
CDR3aa: CASSHNSQGTGELFF

abundance: -
v_gene: TRBV7-9
j_gene: TRBJ2-3
d_gene: -
CDR3nt: TGTGCCAGCAGCTTAGCGTCGGGCGGTTCAGATACGCAGTATTTT
CDR3aa: CASSLASGGSDTQYF

abundance: -
v_gene: TRBV5-6
j_gene: TRBJ1-6
d_gene: -
CDR3nt: TGTGCCAGCAGCTTGTATTCGGGGACGCATAATTCACCCCTCCACTTT
CDR3aa: CASSLYSGTHNSPLHF

abundance: -
v_gene: TRBV9
j_gene: TRBJ1-4
d_gene: -
CDR3nt: TGTGCCAGCAGCGCCTTACAGGGTACTAATGAAAAACTGTTTTTT
CDR3aa: CASSALQGTNEKLFF

abundance: -
v_gene: TRBV27
j_gene: TRBJ1-1
d_gene: -
CDR3nt: TGTGCCAGCAGTTTTCGTACATTTACTGAAGCTTTCTTT
CDR3aa: CASSFRTFTEAFF

abundance: -
v_gene: TRBV10-3
j_gene: TRBJ1-1
d_gene: TRBD1
CDR3nt: TGTGCAGGACAGGGACTAGGCACTGAAGCTTTCTTT
CDR3aa: CAGQGLGTEAFF